The rows below give T cell receptor beta chains drawn from one sample of a study of preoperative IRX-2 immunotherapy in early breast cancer. Libraries were prepared by immunoSEQ multiplex PCR; TCRdb keeps only in-frame clonotypes and omits some of them. The sample lists over 55,000 clones, around 94% occurring once. The sample was taken from a patient treated with IRX-2 immunotherapy. These TCRs come from a human donor with breast cancer. CDR3s include the opening cysteine and the closing phenylalanine or tryptophan. Fields, in order: CDR3 length, V gene, J gene, CDR3 protein.

cdr3_length: 15
v_call: TRBV27
j_call: TRBJ1-1
cdr3_aa: CASSLWSNGVTEAFF

cdr3_length: 16
v_call: TRBV7-9
j_call: TRBJ2-4
cdr3_aa: CASSFGAGLAKNIQYF

cdr3_length: 15
v_call: TRBV7-8
j_call: TRBJ2-1
cdr3_aa: CASSFMVDYRHEQFF

cdr3_length: 16
v_call: TRBV27
j_call: TRBJ1-1
cdr3_aa: CASPRGTKIMNTEAFF

cdr3_length: 13
v_call: TRBV28
j_call: TRBJ1-1
cdr3_aa: CASSLELQGGAFF

cdr3_length: 15
v_call: TRBV6-1
j_call: TRBJ2-2
cdr3_aa: CASSGLAGAPGELFF

cdr3_length: 13
v_call: TRBV28
j_call: TRBJ1-5
cdr3_aa: CASSPPGAQPQHF

cdr3_length: 16
v_call: TRBV5-1
j_call: TRBJ2-1
cdr3_aa: CASSTGQGLSYNEQFF

cdr3_length: 14
v_call: TRBV7-2
j_call: TRBJ2-1
cdr3_aa: CASSLDATYNEQFF

cdr3_length: 15
v_call: TRBV11-2
j_call: TRBJ2-7
cdr3_aa: CASSKSHNPSYEQYF

cdr3_length: 14
v_call: TRBV9
j_call: TRBJ2-3
cdr3_aa: CASSVTGATDTQYF

cdr3_length: 15
v_call: TRBV7-3
j_call: TRBJ2-5
cdr3_aa: CASSTLGHAGATQYF

cdr3_length: 15
v_call: TRBV15
j_call: TRBJ2-3
cdr3_aa: CATSRERGRGDTQYF

cdr3_length: 15
v_call: TRBV5-6
j_call: TRBJ1-2
cdr3_aa: CASSLGGDLDYGYTF

cdr3_length: 15
v_call: TRBV6-5
j_call: TRBJ2-5
cdr3_aa: CASSRKTGAQETQYF

cdr3_length: 13
v_call: TRBV5-1
j_call: TRBJ2-5
cdr3_aa: CASSLAVQETQYF

cdr3_length: 15
v_call: TRBV19
j_call: TRBJ2-3
cdr3_aa: CASSMAGEEADTQYF

cdr3_length: 15
v_call: TRBV5-8
j_call: TRBJ1-6
cdr3_aa: CASSRGTGVHSPLHF

cdr3_length: 17
v_call: TRBV7-6
j_call: TRBJ2-7
cdr3_aa: CASSLVGGAGGSYEQYF

cdr3_length: 14
v_call: TRBV5-5
j_call: TRBJ1-2
cdr3_aa: CASSLVQRHYGYTF

cdr3_length: 17
v_call: TRBV4-3
j_call: TRBJ1-6
cdr3_aa: CASSQESQGNWNSPLHF

cdr3_length: 13
v_call: TRBV27
j_call: TRBJ1-2
cdr3_aa: CASSLLRGGNYTF

cdr3_length: 15
v_call: TRBV2
j_call: TRBJ2-2
cdr3_aa: CASSGTLWDTGELFF

cdr3_length: 13
v_call: TRBV28
j_call: TRBJ2-2
cdr3_aa: CASSLRETGELFF

cdr3_length: 13
v_call: TRBV6-5
j_call: TRBJ1-5
cdr3_aa: CASSSISNQPQHF

cdr3_length: 15
v_call: TRBV2
j_call: TRBJ2-3
cdr3_aa: CASSELAGGQDTQYF

cdr3_length: 14
v_call: TRBV13
j_call: TRBJ2-2
cdr3_aa: CASSLGPPTGELFF

cdr3_length: 15
v_call: TRBV6-6
j_call: TRBJ2-5
cdr3_aa: CASSYRGMGGETQYF

cdr3_length: 15
v_call: TRBV18
j_call: TRBJ1-2
cdr3_aa: CASSLSQGVDYGYTF

cdr3_length: 12
v_call: TRBV7-2
j_call: TRBJ2-7
cdr3_aa: CASSFVRNEQYF

cdr3_length: 13
v_call: TRBV19
j_call: TRBJ2-7
cdr3_aa: CASSIRGAREQYF

cdr3_length: 16
v_call: TRBV5-5
j_call: TRBJ1-1
cdr3_aa: CASSLLDAGLGTEAFF

cdr3_length: 13
v_call: TRBV29-1
j_call: TRBJ1-2
cdr3_aa: CSVVWGSNYGYTF

cdr3_length: 13
v_call: TRBV6-5
j_call: TRBJ1-2
cdr3_aa: CASRRTGSYGYTF

cdr3_length: 18
v_call: TRBV7-2
j_call: TRBJ2-3
cdr3_aa: CASSSGTSGGATADTQYF

cdr3_length: 16
v_call: TRBV7-2
j_call: TRBJ1-1
cdr3_aa: CASSLWPTGGRTEAFF

cdr3_length: 14
v_call: TRBV27
j_call: TRBJ1-5
cdr3_aa: CASSFNLGNQPQHF

cdr3_length: 16
v_call: TRBV14
j_call: TRBJ2-7
cdr3_aa: CASSQGIAGRTYEQYF

cdr3_length: 14
v_call: TRBV7-2
j_call: TRBJ2-7
cdr3_aa: CASTPRTSAYEQYF

cdr3_length: 14
v_call: TRBV5-1
j_call: .
cdr3_aa: CASSSGQGHHEQYF

cdr3_length: 14
v_call: TRBV7-9
j_call: TRBJ1-2
cdr3_aa: CASGDAGANYGYTF

cdr3_length: 11
v_call: TRBV20-1
j_call: TRBJ2-7
cdr3_aa: CSARGLYEQYF

cdr3_length: 15
v_call: TRBV12-5
j_call: TRBJ2-1
cdr3_aa: CASGELSSGGDEQFF

cdr3_length: 18
v_call: TRBV11-3
j_call: TRBJ1-6
cdr3_aa: CASSAGPNLSSYNSPLHF

cdr3_length: 13
v_call: TRBV7-3
j_call: TRBJ2-7
cdr3_aa: CASSPGGEYEQYF

cdr3_length: 14
v_call: TRBV10-3
j_call: TRBJ2-7
cdr3_aa: CAISPGRDINEQYF

cdr3_length: 16
v_call: TRBV4-1
j_call: TRBJ1-4
cdr3_aa: CASSQVYQRRHEKLFF

cdr3_length: 16
v_call: TRBV7-6
j_call: TRBJ2-1
cdr3_aa: CASSRTGTSNYNEQFF

cdr3_length: 18
v_call: TRBV7-9
j_call: TRBJ1-4
cdr3_aa: CASSSPGRGITTNEKLFF

cdr3_length: 14
v_call: TRBV11-2
j_call: TRBJ1-2
cdr3_aa: CASSWTGSQYGYTF

cdr3_length: 11
v_call: TRBV4-3
j_call: TRBJ2-1
cdr3_aa: CASSRADEQFF

cdr3_length: 15
v_call: TRBV27
j_call: TRBJ2-7
cdr3_aa: CASTNLAGGIYEQYF

cdr3_length: 15
v_call: TRBV6-5
j_call: TRBJ2-7
cdr3_aa: CASRPEGSYLHEQYF

cdr3_length: 12
v_call: TRBV19
j_call: TRBJ1-2
cdr3_aa: CASEALGHGYTF

cdr3_length: 16
v_call: TRBV6-5
j_call: TRBJ1-2
cdr3_aa: CASSYSGQTPNYGYTF

cdr3_length: 17
v_call: TRBV4-1
j_call: TRBJ2-5
cdr3_aa: CASSQDRSGTSLETQYF